These 26 T cell receptor beta chains were sequenced from one sample in a study of T cells in women clearing cervical HPV infection. Some clones are missing from TCRdb's copy, which holds only in-frame ones; the method was immunoSEQ multiplex PCR. The sample holds some 30,000 clones. What was sequenced was blood buffy coat. The receptors stem from a woman between 18 and 69 years old with a cervical HPV16 infection that either progressed to CIN3+ or cleared (not recorded which).

Worth noting for this clone: The read ends 3 residues early relative to the CDR3; the germline J gene fills the gap. The chain links TRBV30 to TRBJ1-1, with D perhaps TRBD1 (6 bases). Germline V gene data show CDR1 as GTSNPN and CDR2 as SVGIG (reference sequence). This CDR3 comprises 13 residues. Trimming pared 7 bases from V and 3 bases from J, leaving 15 bases between. The sequenced CDR3 bases are TGTGCCTTTCACAGGGAGAGCTACACTGAA. Translated: CAFHRESYTE. The full CDR3 reads CAFHRESYTEAFF.

About this clone itself: The read terminates 3 residues before the CDR3 end, so the remaining end is supplied by the germline J gene. The chain combines TRBV5-8 with TRBJ1-5; D remains unclear. CDR3 length equals 15 residues. Trimming took 3 bases from V and 8 from J, leaving 18 bases between them. Germline V gives CDR1 SGHTS, CDR2 YDEGEE. The CDR3: CASSSGVPDAEPQHF. Partial CDR3 DNA: TGTGCCAGCAGCTCCGGGGTTCCGGACGCGGAGCCC.

As regards this clone: The read halts 3 residues ahead of the CDR3 end, with the missing end drawn from the germline J gene. The sample contains more than one DNA sequence encoding this CDR3. V usage is TRBV18 and J usage is TRBJ2-1; 9 bases match TRBD2. CDR3 length: 16 amino acids. Germline CDR1 and CDR2: KGHSH and LQKENI. V dropped 0 bases and J dropped 4; count of bases not matched to a gene: 4. The sequenced CDR3 bases are TGTGCCAGCTCACCACCCTCTAGCGGGATTTACAATGAG. It specifies CASSPPSSGIYNE. The whole CDR3 reads CASSPPSSGIYNEQFF.

Comment on this clone: With the read ending 3 residues before the CDR3 end, the germline J gene is used to fill in that end. This chain uses TRBV2 with TRBJ1-1; perhaps TRBD1 as D (5 bases). Germline loops: CDR1 SNHLY, CDR2 FYNNEI. This CDR3 has 14 amino acids. The covered CDR3 bases are TGTGCCAGCAGTGCCATAACAGGAGTAACCCGT. This gives the protein CASSAITGVTR. The complete CDR3 sequence is CASSAITGVTRAFF.

Regarding this clone: Read sequence stops 3 residues before the CDR3 end, and the germline J gene provides the missing end. The V call is TRBV20-1, the J call TRBJ2-7; D not certain. Germline loops: CDR1 DFQATT, CDR2 SNEGSKA (reference sequence). Deletions cut 0 bases from V and 1 base from J, with 7 bases between. The CDR3 spans 13 residues. The CDR3 loop reads CSARDGPSYEQYF. The covered CDR3 bases are TGCAGTGCTAGAGATGGGCCATCCTACGAG.

Note on this clone: The read stops 3 residues short of the end of the CDR3; the missing end is completed from the germline J gene. The genes are TRBV20-1 and TRBJ2-2, with 12 positions matching TRBD2. Germline V gene lookup returns CDR1 DFQATT and CDR2 SNEGSKA (reference sequence). The CDR3 contains 21 residues. V lost 0 bases to trimming and J lost 8 bases; unmatched junction nucleotides: 22. The CDR3 DNA, read in part, is TGCAGTGCTAGAGATTCGATCGGCGATCCCTCTAGCGGGAGGGCCTTGGGGGAG. It specifies CSARDSIGDPSSGRALGE. The CDR3 as a whole reads CSARDSIGDPSSGRALGELFF.

Details on this clone: Read coverage stops 3 residues before the CDR3 terminus; the germline J gene supplies the remainder. The chain combines TRBV10-3 with TRBJ1-2, with a tentative D call TRBD1 (5 bases). The CDR3 length is 14 residues. Germline CDR1 and CDR2: ENHRY and SYGVKD. The CDR3 protein is CAISDSRRQETYTF. The sequenced part of the CDR3 DNA is TGTGCCATCAGCGACAGTAGGCGGCAAGAGACC.

As to this clone: The DNA ends 3 residues before the CDR3 does, and the rest of the CDR3 is filled in from the germline J gene. The chain couples TRBV7-2 to TRBJ1-5, with 7 positions matching TRBD1. V lost 5 bases and J lost 5; bases outside the gene matches: 6. Germline V gene sequence: CDR1 SGHTA, CDR2 FQGNSA. This CDR3 is 14 amino acids long. CDR3 sequence: CASSTTGIDQPQHF. CDR3 DNA, as far as it was read: TGTGCCAGCAGCACGACAGGGATTGATCAGCCC.

Comment on this clone: The read is 3 residues too short to cover the CDR3 end, so that end is filled in from the germline J gene. The chain uses TRBV18 and TRBJ2-1; perhaps TRBD1 as D (6 bases). This CDR3 contains 14 residues. Deletions cut 2 bases from V and 5 bases from J, with 10 bases between. CDR1 and CDR2 (germline): KGHSH, LQKENI. The sequenced CDR3 bases are TGTGCCAGCTCACCAGGGACACGGGACAATGAG. The encoded protein is CASSPGTRDNE. The complete CDR3 reads CASSPGTRDNEQFF.

About this clone: The observed sequence ends 3 residues before the CDR3 terminus, with the missing tail filled in from the germline J gene. This chain joins TRBV2 and TRBJ2-2, with D hard to call. Per germline, CDR1 SNHLY and CDR2 FYNNEI. This CDR3 region has 12 residues. Deletions cut 5 bases from V and 6 bases from J, with 7 bases between. CDR3 loop: CASSSYAGELFF. CDR3 bases read: TGTGCCAGCAGTTCTTATGCCGGGGAG.

To note about this clone: The sequenced fragment ends 3 residues before the CDR3 boundary, so the rest is inferred from the germline J gene. The chain employs TRBV20-1 and TRBJ2-5; maybe TRBD1 (6 bases). The CDR3 has 13 amino acids. Trimming removed 4 bases from V and 5 bases from J, with 14 bases in between. CDR1 DFQATT and CDR2 SNEGSKA come from the germline V gene (reference sequence). CDR3 bases read: TGCAGTGCTACGCAACAGGGTGGTGAGACC. Its translation: CSATQQGGET. The full CDR3 sequence reads CSATQQGGETQYF.

A note on this clone: The read falls 3 residues short of the CDR3 end, and the missing part is taken from the germline J gene. The J gene is TRBJ1-2, the V gene TRBV12-5, with D unresolved. Germline CDR1 reads LGHNT; CDR2 reads FRNRAP. The CDR3 covers 16 residues. V lost 9 bases to trimming and J lost 6 bases, with 26 bases between them. The covered CDR3 bases are TGTGCTAGCCGGCCCCAGGATCAAAACACGACTAATGGC. Translation: CASRPQDQNTTNG. The CDR3, in full, reads CASRPQDQNTTNGYTF.

Concerning this clone: The CDR3 extends 3 residues past the end of the read, so its final part is completed from the germline J gene. The J gene is TRBJ2-3, the V gene TRBV13, with D tentatively TRBD1 or TRBD2 (7 bases each). CDR3 size: 14 residues. Germline CDR1 is PRHDT and CDR2 is FYEKMQ (reference sequence). Partial CDR3 DNA: TGTGCCAGCAGCTTGGGAGGGGGCTCTAGGACG. Its translation is CASSLGGGSRT. The whole CDR3 is CASSLGGGSRTQYF.

Of note for this clone: Read coverage stops 3 residues before the CDR3 terminus; the germline J gene supplies the remainder. This chain joins TRBV5-6 and TRBJ1-2; D gene ambiguous. Deletions cut 3 bases from V and 7 bases from J, with 10 bases between. Germline values: CDR1 SGHDT, CDR2 YYEEEE. The CDR3 extends over 12 amino acids. The DNA read from the CDR3 is TGTGCCAGCAGCTCCGGACTGCCTGGC. It codes for CASSSGLPG. The entire CDR3 protein reads CASSSGLPGYTF.

A remark on this clone: Read coverage stops 3 residues before the CDR3 terminus; the germline J gene supplies the remainder. The sample contains more than one DNA sequence encoding this CDR3. The V gene is TRBV19, the J gene TRBJ1-1; 7 bases map to TRBD1. The CDR3 contains 15 residues. The trim removed 6 bases at V and 4 bases at J, leaving 11 bases unmatched. Germline loops: CDR1 LNHDA, CDR2 SQIVND (reference sequence). The CDR3 bases that were read are TGTGCCAGTAGGCAGCCGGACAGGACGCCCACTGAA. Residues: CASRQPDRTPTE. The entire CDR3 protein is CASRQPDRTPTEAFF.

With regard to this clone: Read data end 3 residues before the CDR3 end; the end is taken from the germline J gene. V gene TRBV20-1 combines with J gene TRBJ2-3, with 8 nucleotides matching TRBD2. Germline CDR1 is DFQATT and CDR2 is SNEGSKA (reference sequence). This CDR3 comprises 14 residues. CDR3 DNA, as far as it was read: TGCAGTGCTAGAGCGTCGCGGGGGGAAGGACCG. Translated: CSARASRGEGP. The complete CDR3 reads CSARASRGEGPQYF.

A note on this clone: The read comes to an end 3 residues before the CDR3 does, leaving the germline J gene to fill in the end. V and J are TRBV19 and TRBJ2-4; the match to TRBD1 covers 9 bases. CDR1 is LNHDA and CDR2 is SQIVND in the germline V gene (reference sequence). This CDR3 spans 15 amino acids. The sequenced part of the CDR3 DNA is TGTGCCAGTAGTATAGATCAACAGGGGGCTGCAGGT. Residues: CASSIDQQGAAG. The whole CDR3 sequence is CASSIDQQGAAGQYF.

Comments on this clone: The read halts 3 residues ahead of the CDR3 end, with the missing end drawn from the germline J gene. This sequence joins TRBV20-1 and TRBJ2-3, with a tentative D call TRBD1 (6 bases). Germline lookup yields CDR1 DFQATT and CDR2 SNEGSKA (reference sequence). This CDR3 is built from 14 residues. V was cut by 5 bases and J by 2 bases, with 14 bases left in between. The CDR3: CSAGRDTLTDTQYF. The part of the CDR3 DNA that was read is TGCAGTGCTGGCCGGGACACCCTCACAGATACG.

On this clone: The CDR3 is cut off 3 residues early in the read; its end comes from the germline J gene. The rearrangement links TRBV11-3 to TRBJ2-4; possible D gene TRBD2, 5 bases. Germline V gives CDR1 SGHNT, CDR2 YENEEA. V was clipped by 7 bases and J by 4 bases, with 14 bases between them. The CDR3 length is 14 residues. This CDR3 is CASTPEGRKNIQYF. The covered CDR3 bases are TGTGCCAGCACCCCAGAGGGTAGGAAAAACATT. Based on the CDR3 plus reference TRBV11-3 and TRBJ2-4, the full variable domain is EAGVVQSPRYKIIEKKQPVAFWCNPISGHNTLYWYLQNLGQGPELLIRYENEEAVDDSQLPKDRFSAERLKGVDSTLKIQPAELGDSAVYLCASTPEGRKNIQYFGAGTRLSVL.

Comment on this clone: The read terminates 3 residues ahead of where the CDR3 ends, so the germline J gene completes it. V and J are TRBV10-1 and TRBJ2-7; 7 bases fit TRBD2. Trimming took 6 bases from V and 2 from J; bases not matched to a gene: 13. The CDR3 runs 16 residues. Germline V CDR1 and CDR2: WNHNN, SYGVQD (reference sequence). Here the CDR3 reads CASSALWGGGPYEQYF. The CDR3 bases that were read are TGCGCCAGCAGCGCCCTTTGGGGCGGGGGACCCTACGAG.

A note on this clone: The read terminates 3 residues before the CDR3 end, so the remaining end is supplied by the germline J gene. The V call is TRBV19, the J call TRBJ2-1; D perhaps matches TRBD1 (6 bases). Germline V gives CDR1 LNHDA, CDR2 SQIVND (reference sequence). The length of the CDR3 is 16 residues. Trimming pared 4 bases from V and 3 bases from J, leaving 16 bases between. The CDR3: CASSKGDPFNYNEQFF. Incomplete CDR3 DNA: TGTGCCAGTAGTAAGGGGGATCCTTTCAACTACAATGAG. Combining the CDR3 with reference TRBV19 and TRBJ2-1 gives the whole variable domain DGGITQSPKYLFRKEGQNVTLSCEQNLNHDAMYWYRQDPGQGLRLIYYSQIVNDFQKGDIAEGYSVSREKKESFPLTVTSAQKNPTAFYLCASSKGDPFNYNEQFFGPGTRLTVL.

On this clone: The CDR3 end is not reached by the read, which stops 3 residues before it; the germline J gene fills it in. This chain connects TRBV6-2 or TRBV6-3 to TRBJ2-6; TRBD2 is a possible D gene (6 bases). The V gene's germline CDR1 is MNHEY and CDR2 SVGEGT. V dropped 8 bases and J dropped 0 bases, with 17 bases sitting between them. CDR3 length: 17 amino acids. This CDR3 is CASSGAGSSSGANVLTF. CDR3 bases read: TGTGCCAGCTCGGGTGCGGGGTCGAGCTCTGGGGCCAACGTC.

The DNA read from the CDR3 is TGCGCCAGCAGCCAATGGGACAGGGGGCTTGTCTATGGC. Translating gives CASSQWDRGLVYG. The whole CDR3 protein reads CASSQWDRGLVYGYTF. The chain carries TRBV4-1 and TRBJ1-2; 12 bases agree with TRBD1. The sequenced fragment ends 3 residues before the CDR3 boundary, so the rest is inferred from the germline J gene. The CDR3 extends over 16 amino acids. Germline V CDR1 and CDR2: MGHRA, YSYEKL. J was trimmed by 4 bases and V by 2 bases; bases with no gene match: 5.

Note on this clone: The sequence runs out 3 residues before the end of the CDR3; the remainder is reconstructed from the germline J gene. The chain is built from TRBV2 and TRBJ1-3; D remains ambiguous. The germline V gene has CDR1 SNHLY and CDR2 FYNNEI. The V end was cut by 4 bases, the J end by 2 bases, with 12 bases between. CDR3 length equals 15 residues. This CDR3 reads CASSVAGTPGNTIYF. The part of the CDR3 DNA that was read is TGTGCCAGCAGTGTAGCAGGCACCCCTGGAAACACC.

For this clone: The missing CDR3 end, 3 residues past where the read stops, is filled in from the germline J gene. The chain combines TRBV10-2 with TRBJ1-1; no clear D gene. Germline CDR1 WSHSY, CDR2 SAAADI. This CDR3 region has 16 residues. The CDR3 here is CASSEPRRQGPLEAFF. Incomplete CDR3 DNA: TGCGCCAGCAGCGAACCGCGGAGGCAAGGCCCTTTGGAG.

Concerning this clone: The missing CDR3 end, 3 residues past where the read stops, is filled in from the germline J gene. This rearrangement joins TRBV5-1 to TRBJ2-6, with no clear D. This CDR3 spans 15 amino acids. The V gene lost 0 bases and the J gene lost 5 bases, with 9 bases spanning the gap. Germline CDR1 is SGHRS and CDR2 is YFSETQ. CDR3 in amino acids: CASSLGHPRANVLTF. Partial CDR3 DNA: TGCGCCAGCAGCTTGGGACACCCCAGGGCCAACGTC.